This TCR beta chain was recorded in a study of blood T cell repertoires in COVID-19. Study context: Samples came from the United States, Italy and Spain, spanning acute and convalescent COVID-19. From T cells, B-cell-depleted T cells, or PBMCs came the material, which was cDNA or gDNA.

Authors' data handling: Amplifying reference gene primers gave estimates of nucleated cell counts. The method was immunoSEQ multiplex PCR; TCRdb's version includes in-frame clones alone and lacks a portion of them. V and J calls and clone size are those listed in that table; D and trimming were worked out from the DNA. The sample holds 250,000 to 350,000 clones, roughly 90% seen once. The V end lost 2 bases, the J end lost 1 base, and 18 bases lay between the germline ends. The CDR3 runs 18 residues. Germline V CDR1 and CDR2: LNHDA, SQIVND (reference sequence). The clonotype was recovered from a woman aged 45-65 years with active or convalescent COVID-19. The chain recombines TRBV19 with TRBJ1-5, with D perhaps matching TRBD1 (6 bases). Sequencing was performed on peripheral blood. This CDR3 reads CASSIRLQGRMSNQPQHF. DNA for the CDR3: TGTGCCAGTAGTATAAGGTTACAGGGTCGCATGAGCAATCAGCCCCAGCATTTT.